These T cell receptor beta chains were read from a single sample in a study of cytomegalovirus exposure and HLA in healthy donors. Generated by immunoSEQ multiplex PCR, the TCRdb table keeps only in-frame clones and is missing some. This sample has about 84,000 clones, with roughly 64% found just once. Source material: PBMCs. The receptors here all came from a woman aged 40 to 49 in good health and CMV-seropositive. Each CDR3 is given with its conserved first and last residue. The D gene is left open where the match is weak.

d_call | j_call | v_call | cdr3_aa
NA | TRBJ2-7 | TRBV5-6 | CASSLGGLGLYF
NA | TRBJ2-1 | TRBV4-3 | CASSQEAVPDNEQFF
TRBD2 | TRBJ2-1 | TRBV4-3 | CASSRETSGVYNEQFF
TRBD1 | TRBJ1-2 | TRBV5-1 | CASSKAGGDGYTF
NA | TRBJ1-3 | TRBV28 | CARGTHTSSGNTIYF
NA | TRBJ2-2 | TRBV2 | CASSVSGTFGELFF
NA | TRBJ1-2 | TRBV28 | CASTPTSGGRFSYTF
TRBD1 | TRBJ2-7 | TRBV19 | CASSLDAGTGSYEQYF
NA | TRBJ1-2 | TRBV7-7 | CASRTGDGRGTYGYTF
TRBD1 | TRBJ2-1 | TRBV19 | CASSGQGGLWNEQFF
TRBD1 | TRBJ1-5 | TRBV7-2 | CASSFSRGGLTGGGQPQHF
TRBD1 | TRBJ2-7 | TRBV18 | CASSSRTGSYEQYF
TRBD1 | TRBJ2-7 | TRBV27 | CASRRTGQGTYEQYF
TRBD2 | TRBJ2-1 | TRBV29-1 | CSVGLAGADEQFF
NA | TRBJ1-2 | TRBV18 | CASSPPRSLNYGYTF
NA | TRBJ1-2 | TRBV6-5 | CASLRGRGSNYGYTF
TRBD1 | TRBJ1-2 | TRBV28 | CASSLPGTGNYGYTF
NA | TRBJ1-2 | TRBV28 | CASSSPGGYTF
NA | TRBJ1-2 | TRBV7-2 | CASSPDSDLFYGYTF
TRBD1 | TRBJ2-2 | TRBV27 | CATALPGQGRTGELFF
NA | TRBJ1-5 | TRBV28 | CASLPGGAPQPQHF
TRBD2 | TRBJ2-3 | TRBV5-1 | CASSLWEGAADTQYF
TRBD1 | TRBJ1-3 | TRBV6-6 | CATATGGTGNTIYF
NA | TRBJ2-7 | TRBV7-9 | CASSLRVVHEQYF
NA | TRBJ1-1 | TRBV27 | CASSATGVNTEAFF
NA | TRBJ1-1 | TRBV7-2 | CASSLQQNREAFF
NA | TRBJ1-2 | TRBV20-1 | CSAEEGYTF
TRBD1 | TRBJ1-1 | TRBV7-6 | CASSPRTGSDTEAFF
TRBD1 | TRBJ2-3 | TRBV27 | CASSWTGVADTQYF
NA | TRBJ2-2 | TRBV27 | CASRIGATGELFF
TRBD2 | TRBJ2-1 | TRBV7-9 | CAARLAGVSDNEQFF
TRBD1 | TRBJ1-2 | TRBV10-2 | CATLPPAGGDGYTF
TRBD1 | TRBJ2-7 | TRBV6-6 | CASCPRQGSYEQYF
TRBD1 | TRBJ1-1 | TRBV18 | CASSRDRSEAFF
NA | TRBJ1-5 | TRBV7-9 | CASSSGRALNQPQHF
TRBD1 | TRBJ1-2 | TRBV4-3 | CASSQDRGTYGYTF
TRBD1 | TRBJ1-5 | TRBV7-8 | CASSMKGTGEVSNQPQHF
NA | TRBJ2-1 | TRBV5-1 | CASAGSGLVTSSYNEQFF
TRBD2 | TRBJ2-1 | TRBV9 | CASSVVGGLNNEQFF
NA | TRBJ1-3 | TRBV7-2 | CASSLYRDWSGNTIYF
NA | TRBJ1-4 | TRBV5-1 | CASSLQAVNEKLFF
NA | TRBJ2-1 | TRBV6-5 | CASRGSSYNEQFF
NA | TRBJ1-4 | TRBV7-7 | CASSLAGGKLFF
TRBD2 | TRBJ2-3 | TRBV11-2 | CASSYAGRNTDTQYF
TRBD1 | TRBJ2-1 | TRBV11-3 | CASSKDRSNEQFF
NA | TRBJ1-5 | TRBV28 | CASSLGEYGQPQHF
TRBD1 | TRBJ1-1 | TRBV14 | CASSRNRGLNTEAFF
NA | TRBJ2-7 | TRBV27 | CASSLEIGYEQYF
TRBD1 | TRBJ1-4 | TRBV5-6 | CASSPTGGNEKLFF
NA | TRBJ1-3 | TRBV7-6 | CASSHYDSGNTIYF
TRBD1 | TRBJ2-1 | TRBV13 | CASSTHRDSSYNEQFF
TRBD2 | TRBJ2-7 | TRBV4-1 | CASSQGDGTSGFYEQYF
NA | TRBJ2-7 | TRBV21-1 | CASSRNGKSGSASSCYEQYF
TRBD2 | TRBJ2-1 | TRBV7-8 | CASSRGLAGVDEQFF
TRBD1 | TRBJ1-1 | TRBV5-6 | CASSSDRGTEAFF
NA | TRBJ1-1 | TRBV5-1 | CASSLGGGWNTEAFF
TRBD1 | TRBJ2-3 | TRBV6-4 | CASSEAQGVDTQYF